A single sample gave rise to the 26 T cell receptor beta chains below, sequenced in a study of vaccination effects on CD4 cells after COVID-19. Method: immunoSEQ multiplex PCR; TCRdb's copy keeps in-frame clones and lacks some. The sample carries tens of thousands of clones, about 67% recorded once. These TCRs' antigens remain unknown. Isolating CD4+ T cells followed ten to eleven days of culture. Participants got two doses of BNT162b2 or mRNA-1273 vaccine. The specimen comprised CD4+ T cells from PBMCs cultured without peptide, sampled after COVID-19 vaccination. These receptors all come from a human donor who received a COVID-19 vaccine.

The chain couples TRBV25-1 to TRBJ1-1, with D unclear. The CDR3 is 15 residues long. V was clipped by 4 bases and J by 5 bases, with 17 bases between them. The V gene's germline CDR1 is MGHDK and CDR2 SYGVNS. The CDR3 DNA reads as TGTGCCAGCAGTGTGATTGGGTTGGGAGGGACTGAAGCTTTCTTT. Its protein product is CASSVIGLGGTEAFF.

The V and J genes are TRBV29-1 and TRBJ2-1, with 10 bases identical to TRBD2. The CDR3 is made up of 12 amino acids. V gave up 7 bases and J gave up 6 bases; unmatched junction bases: 3. Germline V gene lookup returns CDR1 SQVTM and CDR2 ANQGSEA. The chain's CDR3 is CSAASGSNEQFF. The CDR3 DNA reads TGCAGCGCGGCTAGCGGGAGCAATGAGCAGTTCTTC.

V gene TRBV7-2 combines with J gene TRBJ2-3; 8 bases are shared with TRBD2. Germline V gene data show CDR1 as SGHTA and CDR2 as FQGNSA. The junction had 14 bases not matched to a gene; V was cut back by 4 bases and J by 8 bases. There are 16 residues in the CDR3. The CDR3 DNA reads TGTGCCAGCAGCTACTCAGCGGGAGTATCGCTGGGTACGCAGTATTTT. Encoded protein: CASSYSAGVSLGTQYF.

The chain couples TRBV13 to TRBJ2-2; D call uncertain. The germline V gene encodes CDR1 PRHDT and CDR2 FYEKMQ (reference sequence). Trimming shortened V by 0 bases and J by 1 base, and 9 bases separated the two germline ends. The CDR3 length is 16 residues. The CDR3 spells CASSLGQWVNTGELFF. Here the CDR3 DNA reads TGTGCCAGCAGCTTAGGCCAGTGGGTGAACACCGGGGAGCTGTTTTTT. The full variable domain, rest sourced from reference TRBV13 and TRBJ2-2, is AAGVIQSPRHLIKEKRETATLKCYPIPRHDTVYWYQQGPGQDPQFLISFYEKMQSDKGSIPDRFSAQQFSDYHSELNMSSLELGDSALYFCASSLGQWVNTGELFFGEGSRLTVL.

The chain recombines TRBV30 with TRBJ1-2; the D is unclear. This CDR3 has 15 residues. V lost 3 bases and J lost 1, with 15 bases in between. Per the germline V gene, CDR1 is GTSNPN and CDR2 is SVGIG (reference sequence). CDR3 amino acids: CAWRSLPGVNYGYTF. The CDR3 bases are TGTGCCTGGAGATCCCTCCCTGGGGTTAACTATGGCTACACCTTC.

This chain joins TRBV7-8 and TRBJ1-1, with D possibly TRBD1 on 5 matching bases. The germline V gene encodes CDR1 SGHVS and CDR2 FQNEAQ. V was pared by 0 bases and J by 2 bases, with 13 bases between. The CDR3 consists of 16 residues. The CDR3 sequence is CASSLAILTVNTEAFF. The CDR3 DNA reads as TGTGCCAGCAGCTTAGCGATTTTGACAGTTAACACTGAAGCTTTCTTT.

This clone showed up just a few times. This chain uses TRBV3-1 (or the pseudogene TRBV3-2) with TRBJ2-7; a weak D match, TRBD2 (6 bases). Germline CDR1 and CDR2: LGHDT and YNNKEL (reference sequence). The CDR3 length is 15 residues. V dropped 1 base and J dropped 4 bases, with 14 bases sitting between them. The CDR3 bases are TGTGCCAGCAGCCAAGTGGGCGGGATTTGGTACGAGCAGTACTTC. Protein sequence: CASSQVGGIWYEQYF.

The chain links TRBV29-1 to TRBJ1-2; D is unclear. CDR3 length: 13 amino acids. The V and J ends lost 2 bases and 3 bases respectively, with 10 bases between them. The V gene's germline CDR1 is SQVTM and CDR2 ANQGSEA. The chain's CDR3 is CSVERGSDYGYTF. Here the CDR3 DNA reads TGCAGCGTTGAAAGAGGGTCCGACTATGGCTACACCTTC.

The table lists this clone with a few counts. The chain uses TRBV28 and TRBJ1-6; D gene ambiguous. The length of the CDR3 is 13 residues. Germline CDR1 is MDHEN and CDR2 is SYDVKM. The V gene lost 8 bases and the J gene lost 3 bases, with 8 bases spanning the gap. In DNA, the CDR3 is TGTGCCAGCCAAAGGGACTATAATTCACCCCTCCACTTT. Translating it yields CASQRDYNSPLHF. Full variable domain (rest looked up from reference TRBV28 and TRBJ1-6): DVKVTQSSRYLVKRTGEKVFLECVQDMDHENMFWYRQDPGLGLRLIYFSYDVKMKEKGDIPEGYSVSREKKERFSLILESASTNQTSMYLCASQRDYNSPLHFGNGTRLTVT.

V is TRBV6-5 and J is TRBJ1-1; D perhaps matches TRBD1 (6 bases). The CDR3 has 13 amino acids. Germline V gene lookup returns CDR1 MNHEY and CDR2 SVGAGI. V lost 2 bases to trimming and J lost 8 bases, with 12 bases between them. DNA for the CDR3: TGTGCCAGCAGTTACGCATGGACAGCAGAAGCTTTCTTT. Residues: CASSYAWTAEAFF.

V is TRBV5-4 and J is TRBJ2-7, with D unclear. The CDR3 totals 15 residues. The ends were cut back, 2 bases at V and 3 bases at J, with 15 bases in the middle. Germline values: CDR1 SGHNT, CDR2 YYREEE (reference sequence). DNA of the CDR3: TGTGCCAGCAGCTTTGACGGTCGCGCTTACTACGAGCAGTACTTC. This gives the protein CASSFDGRAYYEQYF.

This chain connects TRBV28 to TRBJ2-5; D is unclear. Germline V gene data show CDR1 as MDHEN and CDR2 as SYDVKM. The CDR3 contains 11 residues. Trimming removed 3 bases at V and 5 bases at J, with 4 bases between. The CDR3 reads CASSFWETQYF. CDR3 DNA sequence: TGTGCCAGCAGTTTCTGGGAGACCCAGTACTTC.

V and J are TRBV18 and TRBJ1-1; 7 positions match TRBD1. The CDR3 is 16 amino acids. Losses at the gene ends were 1 base for V and 0 bases for J; bases not matched to a gene: 5. Germline-derived CDR1 and CDR2 are KGHSH and LQKENI. This chain's CDR3 is CASSPRDSGLNTEAFF. The CDR3 coding sequence is TGTGCCAGCTCACCACGGGACAGCGGTCTGAACACTGAAGCTTTCTTT.

In its sample, this clone was seen once. V is TRBV5-5 and J is TRBJ2-6, with 7 bases aligning to TRBD1. The CDR3 has 18 amino acids. Germline V gives CDR1 SGHKS, CDR2 YYEKEE (reference sequence). The J segment lost 0 bases and the V segment lost 2 bases, leaving 8 bases of the junction unmatched. The CDR3 coding sequence is TGTGCCAGCAGCTTTGTGTTAGGACAGGTCTCTGGGGCCAACGTCCTGACTTTC. This translates into CASSFVLGQVSGANVLTF.

The rearrangement links TRBV30 to TRBJ2-7; tentatively, D is TRBD2 (7 bases). This CDR3 has 14 residues. V was clipped by 0 bases and J by 6 bases, with 15 bases between them. Per the germline V gene, CDR1 is GTSNPN and CDR2 is SVGIG (reference sequence). CDR3 amino acids: CAWSVVQGGGEQYF. The DNA for the CDR3 is TGTGCCTGGAGTGTAGTACAGGGAGGGGGCGAGCAGTACTTC.

This chain uses TRBV4-2 with TRBJ2-5; TRBD1 might be the D (5 bases). V dropped 1 base and J dropped 2 bases, with 8 bases sitting between them. The length of the CDR3 is 14 residues. Germline values: CDR1 LGHNA, CDR2 YNFKEQ. The CDR3 nucleotides read TGTGCCAGCAGCCAAGTGCAGGGTCAAGAGACCCAGTACTTC. Its protein product is CASSQVQGQETQYF.

This clone was recorded a few times. This chain connects TRBV5-1 to TRBJ1-1, with TRBD1 matching 8 bases. V lost 4 bases, J lost 3 bases, and 5 bases stayed unmatched. The CDR3 totals 14 residues. The V gene's germline CDR1 is SGHRS and CDR2 YFSETQ. The CDR3 nucleotides are TGCGCCAGCAGCGGACAGGGTTTGCACACTGAAGCTTTCTTT. Translated: CASSGQGLHTEAFF. The variable domain in full, completed from reference TRBV5-1 and TRBJ1-1, reads KAGVTQTPRYLIKTRGQQVTLSCSPISGHRSVSWYQQTPGQGLQFLFEYFSETQRNKGNFPGRFSGRQFSNSRSEMNVSTLELGDSALYLCASSGQGLHTEAFFGQGTRLTVV.

V is TRBV15 and J is TRBJ2-1; a weak D match, TRBD1 (6 bases). Germline V gives CDR1 LNHNV, CDR2 YYDKDF (reference sequence). This CDR3 comprises 15 residues. Trimming took 1 base from V and 6 from J, leaving 13 bases between them. CDR3: CATSRGTRGINEQFF. The CDR3 nucleotides are TGTGCCACCAGCAGAGGCACTAGGGGGATCAATGAGCAGTTCTTC.

This sequence joins TRBV9 and TRBJ2-1; D remains ambiguous. V lost 0 bases and J lost 3, with 10 bases in between. Germline V lookup: CDR1 SGDLS, CDR2 YYNGEE. This CDR3 contains 15 residues. The CDR3 DNA reads TGTGCCAGCAGCGTAGAGGGAACCATCTACAATGAGCAGTTCTTC. Translation gives CASSVEGTIYNEQFF.

This chain uses TRBV5-1 with TRBJ2-2; D ambiguous. The germline CDR1 and CDR2 sequences are SGHRS and YFSETQ. CDR3 length: 15 residues. Trimming cost V 0 bases and J 3 bases, with 9 bases left between them. DNA of the CDR3: TGCGCCAGCAGCTTGGACCTCGGGTACACCGGGGAGCTGTTTTTT. This translates into CASSLDLGYTGELFF.

This chain joins TRBV27 and TRBJ2-3; the match to TRBD2 covers 11 bases. V lost 3 bases and J lost 4; bases outside the gene matches: 6. Germline-derived CDR1 and CDR2 are MNHEY and SMNVEV (reference sequence). CDR3 length: 16 residues. This chain's CDR3 is CASSLLAGGRADTQYF. The CDR3 bases are TGTGCCAGCAGTTTGTTAGCGGGGGGGCGGGCAGATACGCAGTATTTT.

The V and J genes are TRBV27 and TRBJ2-7; 9 positions agree with TRBD2. Per the germline V gene, CDR1 is MNHEY and CDR2 is SMNVEV (reference sequence). The CDR3 has 17 residues. The junction had 13 bases not matched to a gene; V was cut back by 5 bases and J by 2 bases. CDR3 DNA: TGTGCCAGCAGTCCATATTCCGGACTAGCGATACCCTACGAGCAGTACTTC. Protein: CASSPYSGLAIPYEQYF.

V is TRBV27 and J is TRBJ1-5; no definite D call. Trimming left V 3 bases short and J 7 bases short, with 10 bases between. Germline CDR1 reads MNHEY; CDR2 reads SMNVEV (reference sequence). This CDR3 has 13 amino acids. Here the CDR3 DNA reads TGTGCCAGCAGTTTCTCCGAATGGCAGCCCCAGCATTTT. This encodes CASSFSEWQPQHF.

The table lists this clone with a few counts. J is TRBJ2-3 and V is TRBV28; 8 bases line up with TRBD1. Germline assignment: CDR1 MDHEN and CDR2 SYDVKM. V gave up 3 bases and J gave up 3 bases; unmatched junction bases: 8. The CDR3 has 16 amino acids. DNA for the CDR3: TGTGCCAGCAGTTTCTGGGCAGGGGGCCATACAGATACGCAGTATTTT. Translating gives CASSFWAGGHTDTQYF.

V usage is TRBV5-1 and J usage is TRBJ2-5; D could derive from TRBD1 or TRBD2 (5 bases each). The germline V gene encodes CDR1 SGHRS and CDR2 YFSETQ. V dropped 4 bases and J dropped 1 base, with 11 bases sitting between them. CDR3 size: 14 residues. Written as DNA, the CDR3 is TGCGCCAGCAGCGGGGGACCAGCCCAAGAGACCCAGTACTTC. Amino acid sequence: CASSGGPAQETQYF.

This clone showed up just a few times. The rearrangement joins TRBV3-1 (or the pseudogene TRBV3-2) to TRBJ2-7; 10 bases line up with TRBD1. V lost 3 bases to trimming and J lost 2 bases; unmatched junction nucleotides: 10. Germline lookup yields CDR1 LGHDT and CDR2 YNNKEL (reference sequence). CDR3 length: 17 residues. CDR3 residues: CASSQVDPGQGPYEQYF. The CDR3 nucleotides are TGTGCCAGCAGCCAGGTTGATCCGGGACAGGGGCCCTACGAGCAGTACTTC.